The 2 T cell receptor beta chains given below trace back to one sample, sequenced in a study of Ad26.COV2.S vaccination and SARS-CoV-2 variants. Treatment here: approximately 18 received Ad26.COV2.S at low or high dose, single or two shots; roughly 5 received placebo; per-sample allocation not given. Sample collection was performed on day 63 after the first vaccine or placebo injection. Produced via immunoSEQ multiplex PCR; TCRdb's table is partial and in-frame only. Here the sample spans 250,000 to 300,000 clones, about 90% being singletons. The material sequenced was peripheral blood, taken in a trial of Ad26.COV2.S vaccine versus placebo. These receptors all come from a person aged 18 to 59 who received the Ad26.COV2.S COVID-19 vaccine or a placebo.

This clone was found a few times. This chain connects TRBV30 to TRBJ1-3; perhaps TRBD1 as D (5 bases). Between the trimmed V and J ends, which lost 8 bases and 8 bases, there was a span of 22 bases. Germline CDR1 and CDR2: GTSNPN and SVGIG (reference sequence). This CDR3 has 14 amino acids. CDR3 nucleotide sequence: TGTGCCAGCCGCGGGGCTTACTCTGGGGACACCATATATTTT. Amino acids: CASRGAYSGDTIYF.

As DNA, the CDR3 is TGCGCCAGCAGCCAGGCTCCCACAGGGAACTATGGCTACACCTTC. As protein: CASSQAPTGNYGYTF. This chain uses TRBV4-1 with TRBJ1-2; D perhaps matches TRBD1 (6 bases). The ends were cut back, 3 bases at V and 2 bases at J, with 13 bases in the middle. CDR1 is MGHRA, CDR2 YSYEKL, per germline. The CDR3 totals 15 residues.